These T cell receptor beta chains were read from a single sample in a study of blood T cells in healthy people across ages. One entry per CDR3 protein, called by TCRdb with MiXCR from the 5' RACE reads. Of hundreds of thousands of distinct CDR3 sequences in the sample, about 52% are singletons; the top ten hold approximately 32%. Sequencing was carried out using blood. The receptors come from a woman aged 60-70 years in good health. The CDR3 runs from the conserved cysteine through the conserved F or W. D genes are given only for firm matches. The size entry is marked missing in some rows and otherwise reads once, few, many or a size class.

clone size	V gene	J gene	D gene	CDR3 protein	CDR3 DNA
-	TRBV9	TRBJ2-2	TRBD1	CASSVLGQMNTGELFF	TGTGCCAGCAGCGTCCTGGGACAGATGAACACCGGGGAGCTGTTTTTT
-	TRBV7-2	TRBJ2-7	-	CASSLARGMGYEQYF	TGTGCCAGCAGCCTAGCGCGCGGGATGGGTTACGAGCAGTACTTC
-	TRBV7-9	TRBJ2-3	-	CASSLDQRTDTQYF	TGTGCCAGCAGCTTAGATCAGAGGACAGATACGCAGTATTTT
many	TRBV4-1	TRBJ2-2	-	CASSRRDLYTGELFF	TGCGCCAGCAGCCGGAGGGACTTATACACCGGGGAGCTGTTTTTT
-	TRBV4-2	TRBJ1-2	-	CASSQDPRGLDYGYTF	TGTGCCAGCAGCCAAGATCCGCGGGGGTTGGACTATGGCTACACCTTC
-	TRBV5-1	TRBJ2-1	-	CASSPGQRTVGEQFF	TGCGCCAGCAGCCCCGGACAGCGTACGGTGGGTGAGCAGTTCTTC
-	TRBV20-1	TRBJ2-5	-	CSTRPIQETQYF	TGCAGTACCAGACCAATCCAAGAGACCCAGTACTTC
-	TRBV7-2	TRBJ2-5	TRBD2	CASSLPTSGLETQYF	TGTGCCAGCAGCTTACCCACTAGCGGGTTGGAGACCCAGTACTTC
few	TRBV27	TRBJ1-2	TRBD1	CASSVAGGSIQYGYTF	TGTGCCAGCAGCGTCGCAGGGGGCTCGATTCAATATGGCTACACCTTC
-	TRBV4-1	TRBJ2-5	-	CASSQPRAHNEQYF	TGCGCCAGCAGCCAACCCAGGGCCCACAATGAGCAGTACTTC
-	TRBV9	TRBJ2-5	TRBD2	CASSVSGNRGETQYF	TGTGCCAGCAGCGTAAGCGGGAATAGAGGAGAGACCCAGTACTTC
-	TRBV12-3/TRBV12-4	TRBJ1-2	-	CASSNDPLGQAPSNYGYTF	TGTGCCAGCAGTAACGACCCCCTTGGGCAGGCCCCTTCTAACTATGGCTACACCTTC
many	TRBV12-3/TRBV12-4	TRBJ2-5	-	CASSFGRQETQYF	TGTGCCAGCAGTTTCGGGCGGCAAGAGACCCAGTACTTC
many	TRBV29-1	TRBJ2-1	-	CSVGSQGSYNEQFF	TGCAGCGTTGGCTCTCAGGGTTCCTACAATGAGCAGTTCTTC
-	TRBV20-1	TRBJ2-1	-	CSARVDVGSYNEQFF	TGCAGTGCTAGAGTTGACGTGGGCTCCTACAATGAGCAGTTCTTC
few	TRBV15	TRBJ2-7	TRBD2	CATSREAGGVYEQYF	TGTGCCACCAGCAGAGAAGCGGGAGGAGTCTACGAGCAGTACTTC
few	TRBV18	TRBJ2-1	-	CASSRPLNEQFF	TGTGCCAGCTCACGCCCCCTCAATGAGCAGTTCTTC
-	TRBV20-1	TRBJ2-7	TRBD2	CSASGVLAGTYEQYF	TGCAGTGCTAGTGGGGTCCTAGCGGGAACCTACGAGCAGTACTTC
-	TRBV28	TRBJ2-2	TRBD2	CASSTLLAGHNTGELFF	TGTGCCAGCAGCACCCTACTAGCGGGACATAACACCGGGGAGCTGTTTTTT
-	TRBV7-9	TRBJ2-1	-	CASSPTAREQFF	TGTGCCAGCAGCCCCACGGCGCGGGAGCAGTTCTTC